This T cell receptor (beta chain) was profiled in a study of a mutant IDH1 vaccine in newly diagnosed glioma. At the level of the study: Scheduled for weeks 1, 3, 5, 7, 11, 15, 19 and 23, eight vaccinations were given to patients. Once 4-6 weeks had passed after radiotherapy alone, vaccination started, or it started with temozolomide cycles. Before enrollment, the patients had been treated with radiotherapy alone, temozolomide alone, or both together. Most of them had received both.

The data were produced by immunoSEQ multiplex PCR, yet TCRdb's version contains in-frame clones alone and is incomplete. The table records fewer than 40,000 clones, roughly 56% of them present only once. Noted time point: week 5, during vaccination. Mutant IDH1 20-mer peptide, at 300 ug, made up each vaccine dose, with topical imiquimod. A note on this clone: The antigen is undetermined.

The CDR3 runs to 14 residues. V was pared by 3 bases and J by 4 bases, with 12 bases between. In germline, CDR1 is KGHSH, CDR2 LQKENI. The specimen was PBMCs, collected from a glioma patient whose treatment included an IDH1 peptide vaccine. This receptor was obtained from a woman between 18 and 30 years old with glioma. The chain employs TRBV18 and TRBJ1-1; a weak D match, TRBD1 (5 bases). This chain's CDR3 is CASSPPGSSTEAFF. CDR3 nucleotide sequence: TGTGCCAGCTCACCCCCAGGGTCGAGCACTGAAGCTTTCTTT.